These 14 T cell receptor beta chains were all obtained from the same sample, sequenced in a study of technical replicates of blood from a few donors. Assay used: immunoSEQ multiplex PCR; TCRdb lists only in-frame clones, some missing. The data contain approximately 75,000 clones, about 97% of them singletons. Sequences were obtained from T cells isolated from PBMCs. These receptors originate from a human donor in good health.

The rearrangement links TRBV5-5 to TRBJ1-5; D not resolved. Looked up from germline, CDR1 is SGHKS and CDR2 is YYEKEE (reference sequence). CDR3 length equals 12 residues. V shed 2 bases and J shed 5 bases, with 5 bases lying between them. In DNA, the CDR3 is TGTGCCAGCAGCTTATCAGATCAGCCCCAGCATTTT. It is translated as CASSLSDQPQHF.

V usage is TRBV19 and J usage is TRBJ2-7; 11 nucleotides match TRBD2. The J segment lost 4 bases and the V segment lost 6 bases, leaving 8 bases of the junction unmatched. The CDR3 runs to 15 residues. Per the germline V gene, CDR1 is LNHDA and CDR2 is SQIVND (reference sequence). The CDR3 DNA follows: TGTGCCAGTAGAAGTACTAGCGGGAGCGTATACGAGCAGTACTTC. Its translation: CASRSTSGSVYEQYF.

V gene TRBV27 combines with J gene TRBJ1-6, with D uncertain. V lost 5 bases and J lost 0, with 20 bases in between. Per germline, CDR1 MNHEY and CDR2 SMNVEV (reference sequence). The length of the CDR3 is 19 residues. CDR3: CASSPPSGFSGSYNSPLHF. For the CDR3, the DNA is TGTGCCAGCAGTCCACCGTCCGGGTTCTCCGGCTCCTATAATTCACCCCTCCACTTT.

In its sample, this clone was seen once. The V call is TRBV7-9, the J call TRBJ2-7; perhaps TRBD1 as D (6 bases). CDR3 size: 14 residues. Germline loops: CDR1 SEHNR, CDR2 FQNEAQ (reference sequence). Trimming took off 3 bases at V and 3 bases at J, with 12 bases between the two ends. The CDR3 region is CASSFVGTLYEQYF. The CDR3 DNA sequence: TGTGCCAGCAGCTTCGTGGGGACACTCTACGAGCAGTACTTC.

This CDR3 is CASTPSQGDTEAFF. CDR3 nucleotides: TGCGCCAGCACTCCCTCACAGGGGGACACTGAAGCTTTCTTT. The genes are TRBV5-1 and TRBJ1-1; 8 nucleotides agree with TRBD1. CDR3 size: 14 residues. The germline gives CDR1 SGHRS, CDR2 YFSETQ. The V gene end was trimmed by 6 bases and the J gene end by 3 bases; junction bases not matched to a gene: 7.

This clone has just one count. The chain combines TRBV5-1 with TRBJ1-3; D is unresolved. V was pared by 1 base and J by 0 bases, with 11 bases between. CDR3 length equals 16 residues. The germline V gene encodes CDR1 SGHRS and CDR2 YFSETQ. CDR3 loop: CASSLLPGTSGNTIYF. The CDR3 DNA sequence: TGCGCCAGCAGCTTGTTGCCAGGAACCTCTGGAAACACCATATATTTT.

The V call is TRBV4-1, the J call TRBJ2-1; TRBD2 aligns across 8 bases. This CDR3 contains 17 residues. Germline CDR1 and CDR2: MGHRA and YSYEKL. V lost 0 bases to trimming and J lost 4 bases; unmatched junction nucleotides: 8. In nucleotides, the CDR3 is TGCGCCAGCAGCCAAGATACGGCTAGCGGGCTTTACAATGAGCAGTTCTTC. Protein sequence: CASSQDTASGLYNEQFF.

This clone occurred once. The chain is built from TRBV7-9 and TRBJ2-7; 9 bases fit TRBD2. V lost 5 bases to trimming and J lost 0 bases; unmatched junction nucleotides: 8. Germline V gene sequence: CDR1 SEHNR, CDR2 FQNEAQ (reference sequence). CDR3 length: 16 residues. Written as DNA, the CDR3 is TGTGCCAGCAGCCCGATAGCGGGGGCCAACTCCTACGAGCAGTACTTC. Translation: CASSPIAGANSYEQYF.

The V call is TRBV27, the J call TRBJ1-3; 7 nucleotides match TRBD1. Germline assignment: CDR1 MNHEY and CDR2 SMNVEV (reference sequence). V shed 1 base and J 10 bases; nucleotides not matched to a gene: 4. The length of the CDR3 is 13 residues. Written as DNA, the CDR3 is TGTGCCAGCAGTTTATATGCAGGGGGAACCATATATTTT. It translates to CASSLYAGGTIYF.

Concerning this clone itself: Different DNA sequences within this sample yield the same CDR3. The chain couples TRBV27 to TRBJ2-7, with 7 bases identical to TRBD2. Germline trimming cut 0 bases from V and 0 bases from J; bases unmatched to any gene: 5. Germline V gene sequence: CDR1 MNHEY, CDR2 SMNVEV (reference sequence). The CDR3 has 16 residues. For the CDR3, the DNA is TGTGCCAGCAGTTTATCGGGGGGAGGGAGCTCCTACGAGCAGTACTTC. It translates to CASSLSGGGSSYEQYF.

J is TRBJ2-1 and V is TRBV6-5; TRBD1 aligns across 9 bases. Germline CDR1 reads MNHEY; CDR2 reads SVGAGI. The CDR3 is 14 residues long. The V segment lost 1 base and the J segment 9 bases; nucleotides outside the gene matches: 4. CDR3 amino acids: CASSYWGQGAEQFF. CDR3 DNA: TGTGCCAGCAGTTACTGGGGACAGGGAGCTGAGCAGTTCTTC.

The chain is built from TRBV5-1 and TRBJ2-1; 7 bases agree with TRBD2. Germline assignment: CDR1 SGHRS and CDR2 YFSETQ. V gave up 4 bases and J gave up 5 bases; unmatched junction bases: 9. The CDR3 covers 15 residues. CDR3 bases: TGCGCCAGCAGCCAGGGAGCGGGGTTAGACAATGAGCAGTTCTTC. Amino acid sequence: CASSQGAGLDNEQFF.

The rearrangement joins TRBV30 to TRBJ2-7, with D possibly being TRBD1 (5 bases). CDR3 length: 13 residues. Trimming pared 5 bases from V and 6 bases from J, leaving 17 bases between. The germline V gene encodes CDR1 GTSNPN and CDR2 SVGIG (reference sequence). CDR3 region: CAWGALVRSEQYF. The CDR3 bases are TGTGCCTGGGGGGCCCTTGTCCGAAGCGAGCAGTACTTC.

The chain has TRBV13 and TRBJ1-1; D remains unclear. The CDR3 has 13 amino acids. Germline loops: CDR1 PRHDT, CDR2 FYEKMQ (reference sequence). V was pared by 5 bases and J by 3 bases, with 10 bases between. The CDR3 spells CASSTTVDTEAFF. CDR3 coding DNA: TGTGCCAGCAGCACCACAGTTGACACTGAAGCTTTCTTT.